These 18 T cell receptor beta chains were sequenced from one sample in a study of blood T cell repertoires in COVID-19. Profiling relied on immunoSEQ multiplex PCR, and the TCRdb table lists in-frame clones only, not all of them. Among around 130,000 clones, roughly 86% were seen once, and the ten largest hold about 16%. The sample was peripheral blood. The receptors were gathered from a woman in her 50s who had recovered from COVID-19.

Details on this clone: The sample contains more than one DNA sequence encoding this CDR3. CDR3 sequence (DNA): TGCGCCAGCAGCCCTCAGGGCGCAGATACGCAGTATTTT. Its protein is CASSPQGADTQYF. The chain couples TRBV5-1 to TRBJ2-3; maybe TRBD1 (5 bases). Trimming cost V 4 bases and J 4 bases, with 10 bases left between them. The CDR3 has 13 amino acids. Germline CDR1 SGHRS, CDR2 YFSETQ.

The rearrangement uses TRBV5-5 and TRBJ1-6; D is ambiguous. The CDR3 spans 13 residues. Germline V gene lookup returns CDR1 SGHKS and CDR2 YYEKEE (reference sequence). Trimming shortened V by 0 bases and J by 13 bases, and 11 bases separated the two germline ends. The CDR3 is CASSLEPSRPLHF. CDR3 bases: TGTGCCAGCAGCTTGGAGCCCTCTAGGCCCCTCCACTTT.

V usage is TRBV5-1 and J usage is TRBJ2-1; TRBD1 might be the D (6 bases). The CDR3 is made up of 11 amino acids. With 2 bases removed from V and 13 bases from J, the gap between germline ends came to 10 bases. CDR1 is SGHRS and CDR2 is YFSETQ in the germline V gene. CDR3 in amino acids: CASSFGGAQFF. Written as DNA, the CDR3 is TGCGCCAGCAGCTTTGGGGGCGCTCAGTTCTTC.

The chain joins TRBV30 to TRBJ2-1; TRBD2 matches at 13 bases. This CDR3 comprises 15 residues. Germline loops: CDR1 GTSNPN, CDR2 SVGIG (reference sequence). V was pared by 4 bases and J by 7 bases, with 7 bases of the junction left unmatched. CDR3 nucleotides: TGTGCCTGGAACAAGGGACTAGCGGGGTTTAATGAGCAGTTCTTC. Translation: CAWNKGLAGFNEQFF.

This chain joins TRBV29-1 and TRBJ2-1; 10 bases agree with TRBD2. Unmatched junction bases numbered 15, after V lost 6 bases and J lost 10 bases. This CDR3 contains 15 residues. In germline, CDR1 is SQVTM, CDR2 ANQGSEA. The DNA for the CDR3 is TGCAGCGTCCCGGACCCAGCGGGAGGGCCGATCGAGCAGTTCTTC. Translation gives CSVPDPAGGPIEQFF.

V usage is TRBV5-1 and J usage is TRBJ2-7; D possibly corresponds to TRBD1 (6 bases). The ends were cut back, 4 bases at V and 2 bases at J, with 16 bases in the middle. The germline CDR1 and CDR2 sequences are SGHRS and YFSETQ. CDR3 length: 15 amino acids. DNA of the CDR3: TGCGCCAGCAGCCCGAAACAGGGTGGTCCCTACGAGCAGTACTTC. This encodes CASSPKQGGPYEQYF. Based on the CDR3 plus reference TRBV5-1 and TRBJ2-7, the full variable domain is KAGVTQTPRYLIKTRGQQVTLSCSPISGHRSVSWYQQTPGQGLQFLFEYFSETQRNKGNFPGRFSGRQFSNSRSEMNVSTLELGDSALYLCASSPKQGGPYEQYFGPGTRLTVT.

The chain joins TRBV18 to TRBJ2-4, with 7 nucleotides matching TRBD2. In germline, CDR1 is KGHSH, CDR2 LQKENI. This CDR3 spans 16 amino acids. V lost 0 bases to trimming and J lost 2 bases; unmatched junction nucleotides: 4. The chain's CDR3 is CASSPPGAGPKNIQYF. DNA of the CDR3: TGTGCCAGCTCACCACCGGGAGCGGGACCCAAAAACATTCAGTACTTC.

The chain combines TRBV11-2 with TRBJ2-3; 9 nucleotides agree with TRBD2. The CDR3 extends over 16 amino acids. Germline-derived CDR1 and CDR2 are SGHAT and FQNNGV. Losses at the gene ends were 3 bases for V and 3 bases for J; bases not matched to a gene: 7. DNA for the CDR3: TGTGCCAGCAGCTTCCGAAAGCGGGGGGATACAGATACGCAGTATTTT. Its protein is CASSFRKRGDTDTQYF.

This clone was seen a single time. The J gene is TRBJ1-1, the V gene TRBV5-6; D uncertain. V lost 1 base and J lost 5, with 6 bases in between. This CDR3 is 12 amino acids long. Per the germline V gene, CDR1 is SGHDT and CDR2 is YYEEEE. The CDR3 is CASSLIETEAFF. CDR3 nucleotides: TGTGCCAGCAGCTTGATAGAGACTGAAGCTTTCTTT. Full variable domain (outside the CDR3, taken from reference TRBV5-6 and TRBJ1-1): DAGVTQSPTHLIKTRGQQVTLRCSPKSGHDTVSWYQQALGQGPQFIFQYYEEEERQRGNFPDRFSGHQFPNYSSELNVNALLLGDSALYLCASSLIETEAFFGQGTRLTVV.

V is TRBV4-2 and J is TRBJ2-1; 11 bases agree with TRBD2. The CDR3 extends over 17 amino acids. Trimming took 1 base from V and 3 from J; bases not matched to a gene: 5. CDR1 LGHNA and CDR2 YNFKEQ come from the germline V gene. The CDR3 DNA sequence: TGTGCCAGCAGCCAAGTTTCCGGGACTAGCGGCTACAATGAGCAGTTCTTC. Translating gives CASSQVSGTSGYNEQFF.

CDR3 in amino acids: CASSFGTQATDTQYF. CDR3 nucleotide sequence: TGCGCCAGCAGCTTTGGGACTCAAGCCACAGATACGCAGTATTTT. V and J are TRBV5-1 and TRBJ2-3, with D perhaps matching TRBD2 (6 bases). Germline V CDR1 and CDR2: SGHRS, YFSETQ. With 2 bases removed from V and 2 bases from J, the gap between germline ends came to 12 bases. This CDR3 spans 15 amino acids. The variable domain in full, completed from reference TRBV5-1 and TRBJ2-3, reads KAGVTQTPRYLIKTRGQQVTLSCSPISGHRSVSWYQQTPGQGLQFLFEYFSETQRNKGNFPGRFSGRQFSNSRSEMNVSTLELGDSALYLCASSFGTQATDTQYFGPGTRLTVL.

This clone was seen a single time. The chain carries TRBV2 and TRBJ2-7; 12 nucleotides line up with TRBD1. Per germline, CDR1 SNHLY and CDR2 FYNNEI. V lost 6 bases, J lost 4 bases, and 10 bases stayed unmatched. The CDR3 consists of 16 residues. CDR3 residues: CASRGGQGAGGYEQYF. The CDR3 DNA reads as TGTGCCAGCAGAGGGGGACAGGGGGCCGGCGGGTACGAGCAGTACTTC.

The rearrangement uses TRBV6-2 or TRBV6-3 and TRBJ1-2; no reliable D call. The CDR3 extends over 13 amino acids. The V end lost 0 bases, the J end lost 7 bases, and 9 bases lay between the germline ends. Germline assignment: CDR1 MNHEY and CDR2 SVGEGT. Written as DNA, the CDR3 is TGTGCCAGCAGTTACTCAGGGAGGGCTGGCTACACCTTC. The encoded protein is CASSYSGRAGYTF.

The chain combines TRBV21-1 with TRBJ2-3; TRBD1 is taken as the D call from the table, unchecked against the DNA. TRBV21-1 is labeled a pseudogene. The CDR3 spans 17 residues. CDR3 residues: CASSKGKQGMRTDTQYF. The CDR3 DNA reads TGTGCCAGCAGCAAAGGGAAACAGGGGATGAGGACAGATACGCAGTATTTT.

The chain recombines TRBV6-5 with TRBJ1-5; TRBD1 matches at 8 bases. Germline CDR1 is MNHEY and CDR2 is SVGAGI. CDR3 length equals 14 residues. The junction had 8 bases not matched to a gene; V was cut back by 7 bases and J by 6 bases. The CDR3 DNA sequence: TGTGCCAGCAACCCGTCAGGGGGCATTCAGCCCCAGCATTTT. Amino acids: CASNPSGGIQPQHF.

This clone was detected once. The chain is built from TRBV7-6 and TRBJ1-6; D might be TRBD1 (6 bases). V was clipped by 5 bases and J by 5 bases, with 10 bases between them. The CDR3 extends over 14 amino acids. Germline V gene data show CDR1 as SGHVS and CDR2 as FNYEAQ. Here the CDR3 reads CASSPGQNNSPLHF. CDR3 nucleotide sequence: TGTGCCAGCAGCCCCGGACAGAATAATTCACCCCTCCACTTT. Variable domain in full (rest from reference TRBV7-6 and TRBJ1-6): GAGVSQSPRYKVTKRGQDVALRCDPISGHVSLYWYRQALGQGPEFLTYFNYEAQQDKSGLPNDRFSAERPEGSISTLTIQRTEQRDSAMYRCASSPGQNNSPLHFGNGTRLTVT.

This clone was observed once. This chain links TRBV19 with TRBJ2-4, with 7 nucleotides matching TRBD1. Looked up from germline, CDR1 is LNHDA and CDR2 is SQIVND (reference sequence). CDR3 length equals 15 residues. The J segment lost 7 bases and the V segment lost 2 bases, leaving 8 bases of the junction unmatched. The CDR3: CASSIRRGTGNIQYF. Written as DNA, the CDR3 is TGTGCCAGTAGTATACGCAGGGGGACGGGGAACATTCAGTACTTC.

CDR3 nucleotide sequence: TGTGCCAGCACCCCTCGGGTGGCTGGGGCCAACGTCCTGACTTTC. Encoded protein: CASTPRVAGANVLTF. This sequence joins TRBV7-8 and TRBJ2-6; no reliable D call. Trimming pared 7 bases from V and 2 bases from J, leaving 12 bases between. The CDR3 runs 15 residues. Germline V CDR1 and CDR2: SGHVS, FQNEAQ.